This T cell receptor beta chain was recovered during a study of shared clonotypes between healthy human individuals. Study findings and constraints: Rarefaction revealed incomplete sorted-subset sequencing despite large depth. In several donors, approximately 5% of naive CD4 clonotypes appeared in common. Compared with clonotypes that all four donors shared, non-shared clonotypes had lower generation probabilities.

This clone is a singleton in its sample. Its antigen is unknown. As handled by the study authors: ImmunoSEQ yielded junction-only sequences lacking quality scores, so filtering differed. Repertoires were generated with immunoSEQ multiplex PCR, while TCRdb's copy carries only in-frame clones and drops some. V, J and clone size are taken as reported in that table, and D and trimming were inferred from the DNA itself. The sample shows more than 2,000,000 clones, approximately 90% of them seen only once. Germline V gives CDR1 SQVTM, CDR2 ANQGSEA. The length of the CDR3 is 12 residues. Deletions cut 6 bases from V and 3 bases from J, with 12 bases between.

The TCR sequence derives from a man in his late teens or twenties in good health. Specimen: naive CD4+ T cells sorted from blood. Subset denoted: CD45RA+ positively selected. The chain employs TRBV29-1 and TRBJ2-7, with D possibly being TRBD1 (5 bases). CDR3 nucleotides: TGCAGCGTGAGGAAGGACAACTACGAGCAGTACTTC. This gives the protein CSVRKDNYEQYF.